The 22 T cell receptor beta chains presented below share a single source sample, sequenced in a study of OX40 agonist ivuxolimab in advanced cancers. The method was the immunoSEQ multiplex PCR assay. This is the immuneACCESS table as TCRdb keeps it, with only in-frame sequences that have V and J called. A part of the clones is gone; compared with another copy, unresolved V genes explain less than half, and the rest is unexplained. This sample has tens of thousands of clones in its table, and about 90% of those were observed once. The ten top clones hold just over 14% of the sample. Sequenced here: CD4+ or CD8+ T cells sorted from blood, sampled in a trial of the OX40 agonist ivuxolimab. The source of these receptors is an adult with an advanced solid tumor such as melanoma, head and neck, liver or kidney cancer.

This sequence joins TRBV18 and TRBJ2-5; 7 positions agree with TRBD1. Trimming removed 5 bases from V and 4 bases from J; junction bases left unmatched: 4. In germline, CDR1 is KGHSH, CDR2 LQKENI. The CDR3 covers 13 residues. The CDR3 bases are TGTGCCAGCTCAGAGGGGGCCGCAGAGACCCAGTACTTC. Protein product: CASSEGAAETQYF.

A word on this clone: One end of the junction varies from germline; a read error may be responsible. This chain uses TRBV7-7 with TRBJ2-3, with D maybe TRBD2 (5 bases). The germline V gene has CDR1 SSHAT and CDR2 FNYEAQ (reference sequence). This CDR3 has 14 amino acids. The CDR3 protein is CASSLSGSADTQYF. Here the CDR3 DNA reads TGTGCTAGCAGCTTATCCGGTAGCGCCGATACGCAGTATTTT.

CDR3 bases: TGTGCCAGCAGCTTTGAGGGGGGGGCCTACGAGCAGTACTTC. This sequence encodes CASSFEGGAYEQYF. The chain combines TRBV28 with TRBJ2-7; a weak D match, TRBD2 (7 bases). CDR1 MDHEN and CDR2 SYDVKM come from the germline V gene. The ends were cut back, 6 bases at V and 2 bases at J, with 14 bases in the middle. There are 14 residues in the CDR3.

The chain has TRBV5-1 and TRBJ1-1, with 7 bases lining up with TRBD1. J lost 4 bases, V lost 4 bases, and 10 bases had no gene match. Germline CDR1 is SGHRS and CDR2 is YFSETQ. The CDR3 contains 15 residues. The CDR3 spells CASSRTGPGATEAFF. The CDR3 DNA reads TGCGCCAGCAGCAGGACAGGACCTGGGGCCACTGAAGCTTTCTTT.

V is TRBV6-6 and J is TRBJ2-3; TRBD1 agrees at 8 bases. This CDR3 comprises 13 residues. Germline V gives CDR1 MNHNY, CDR2 SVGAGI (reference sequence). Unmatched junction bases numbered 11, after V lost 5 bases and J lost 13 bases. As DNA, the CDR3 is TGTGCCAGCAGTGTCGACTCGCCAGGGGGCAAGTATTTT. Its protein product is CASSVDSPGGKYF.

The rearrangement joins TRBV28 to TRBJ1-3, with no clear D. Trimming removed 5 bases from V and 0 bases from J, with 5 bases in between. In germline, CDR1 is MDHEN, CDR2 SYDVKM. The CDR3 totals 13 residues. CDR3 in amino acids: CASSLISGNTIYF. Here the CDR3 DNA reads TGTGCCAGCAGTCTAATCTCTGGAAACACCATATATTTT.

This clone is a singleton in its sample. J is TRBJ2-1 and V is TRBV28; perhaps D is TRBD1 or TRBD2 (5 bases each). The V end was cut by 8 bases, the J end by 1 base, with 15 bases between. CDR3 length: 15 amino acids. Germline CDR1 reads MDHEN; CDR2 reads SYDVKM. The CDR3, as DNA: TGTGCCAGCCTCCCATTCAGGGAGTCCTACAATGAGCAGTTCTTC. Its protein product is CASLPFRESYNEQFF.

The chain couples TRBV4-2 to TRBJ1-2; D is unclear. From germline, CDR1 is LGHNA and CDR2 YNFKEQ. Trimming left V 6 bases short and J 6 bases short, with 17 bases between. This CDR3 contains 14 residues. In DNA form, the CDR3 reads TGTGCCAGCAGTTTTAGCATGGGTCAGGATGGCTACACCTTC. Translation gives CASSFSMGQDGYTF.

CDR3 sequence: CATSLRDPGETQYF. DNA of the CDR3: TGTGCCACCAGCCTCCGGGACCCCGGGGAGACCCAGTACTTC. The rearrangement links TRBV15 to TRBJ2-5; D tentatively fits TRBD1 or TRBD2 (5 bases each). The germline V gene encodes CDR1 LNHNV and CDR2 YYDKDF (reference sequence). Trimming took 5 bases from V and 5 from J, leaving 15 bases between them. The CDR3 consists of 14 residues.

V and J are TRBV4-3 and TRBJ2-3; weak D call: TRBD2 (6 bases). V dropped 5 bases and J dropped 0 bases, with 15 bases sitting between them. This CDR3 spans 16 amino acids. Germline values: CDR1 LGHNA, CDR2 YSLEER. The CDR3 DNA reads as TGCGCCAGCAGCTACGAGCGGGCCACTAGCACAGATACGCAGTATTTT. It translates to CASSYERATSTDTQYF.

The gene calls are TRBV29-1 and TRBJ2-2, with D perhaps being TRBD1 or TRBD2 (6 bases each). With 6 bases removed from V and 5 bases from J, the gap between germline ends came to 13 bases. The CDR3 runs to 13 residues. Germline loops: CDR1 SQVTM, CDR2 ANQGSEA. Here the CDR3 reads CSVRRGGTGELFF. The CDR3, as DNA: TGCAGCGTCCGCAGAGGGGGGACCGGGGAGCTGTTTTTT.

The chain couples TRBV6-4 to TRBJ2-5; tentatively, D is TRBD1 (6 bases). The V gene lost 10 bases and the J gene lost 9 bases, with 15 bases spanning the gap. Germline lookup yields CDR1 MRHNA and CDR2 SNTAGT. This CDR3 spans 11 amino acids. The CDR3 region has the DNA TGTGCCACCGGACAGACTCGGCCCCAGTACTTC. It codes for CATGQTRPQYF.

The chain carries TRBV6-4 and TRBJ1-2; 7 bases agree with TRBD1. The J segment lost 8 bases and the V segment lost 3 bases, leaving 12 bases of the junction unmatched. The CDR3 has 15 residues. Germline V CDR1 and CDR2: MRHNA, SNTAGT. The CDR3 DNA is TGTGCCAGCAGTGAGTGGGCCGGGACAGACCTCGGCTACACCTTC. Translation gives CASSEWAGTDLGYTF.

V usage is TRBV4-1 and J usage is TRBJ1-1; no firm D call. There are 16 residues in the CDR3. Trimming removed 0 bases from V and 0 bases from J, with 11 bases in between. Germline V CDR1 and CDR2: MGHRA, YSYEKL. CDR3 in DNA: TGCGCCAGCAGCCAAGAAGATCAAGGGCTGAACACTGAAGCTTTCTTT. It is translated as CASSQEDQGLNTEAFF.

V is TRBV28 and J is TRBJ1-2; D is undetermined. The CDR3 extends over 12 amino acids. CDR1 is MDHEN and CDR2 is SYDVKM in the germline V gene. With 1 base removed from V and 6 bases from J, the gap between germline ends came to 6 bases. CDR3 in amino acids: CASSLSWDGYTF. The CDR3 DNA reads TGTGCCAGCAGTTTATCCTGGGATGGCTACACCTTC.

This chain links TRBV4-3 with TRBJ1-2; D may be TRBD1 (5 bases). Germline lookup yields CDR1 LGHNA and CDR2 YSLEER. V lost 2 bases to trimming and J lost 2 bases, with 12 bases between them. This CDR3 has 15 amino acids. DNA for the CDR3: TGCGCCAGCAGCCAATTTCAGGGTTCAAACTATGGCTACACCTTC. Translating it yields CASSQFQGSNYGYTF.

This rearrangement joins TRBV7-8 to TRBJ1-5; D is ambiguous. This CDR3 comprises 13 residues. Trimming took off 1 base at V and 1 base at J, with 2 bases between the two ends. CDR1 is SGHVS and CDR2 is FQNEAQ in the germline V gene. CDR3 DNA: TGTGCCAGCAGCTTAGAGAGCAATCAGCCCCAGCATTTT. Residues: CASSLESNQPQHF.

The chain uses TRBV11-2 and TRBJ2-2; the D is unclear. V lost 1 base to trimming and J lost 2 bases, with 2 bases between them. CDR1 and CDR2 (germline): SGHAT, FQNNGV. CDR3 length: 13 amino acids. Here the CDR3 DNA reads TGTGCCAGCAGCTTAGTTAACACCGGGGAGCTGTTTTTT. It codes for CASSLVNTGELFF.

The chain links TRBV28 to TRBJ2-5; 13 positions match TRBD2. Germline V gene lookup returns CDR1 MDHEN and CDR2 SYDVKM. Trimming at V came to 2 bases and at J to 1 base, leaving 7 bases not matched to a gene. CDR3 length equals 18 residues. CDR3 residues: CASSLRGLAGHIQETQYF. CDR3 bases: TGTGCCAGCAGTTTAAGGGGACTAGCGGGACACATCCAAGAGACCCAGTACTTC.

This sequence joins TRBV7-8 and TRBJ2-3; 8 positions match TRBD2. Losses at the gene ends were 5 bases for V and 1 base for J; bases not matched to a gene: 11. Looked up from germline, CDR1 is SGHVS and CDR2 is FQNEAQ. This CDR3 spans 17 amino acids. CDR3 loop: CASSQVVGRAGTDTQYF. The CDR3 nucleotides are TGTGCCAGCAGCCAAGTGGTCGGGAGGGCCGGCACAGATACGCAGTATTTT.

This clone was observed a single time. This sequence joins TRBV4-3 and TRBJ1-3; maybe TRBD1 (6 bases). Germline V gene data show CDR1 as LGHNA and CDR2 as YSLEER. V was clipped by 0 bases and J by 4 bases, with 10 bases between them. The CDR3 contains 15 residues. In DNA form, the CDR3 reads TGCGCCAGCAGCCAAGATCAGGGGCCCGGAAACACCATATATTTT. It codes for CASSQDQGPGNTIYF.

This chain connects TRBV5-1 to TRBJ2-1; 8 nucleotides match TRBD2. J lost 9 bases, V lost 4 bases, and 9 bases had no gene match. This CDR3 region has 14 residues. Per the germline V gene, CDR1 is SGHRS and CDR2 is YFSETQ. CDR3 nucleotides: TGCGCCAGCAGCCTTCTAGCGGGTCAGGTTGAGCAGTTCTTC. Amino acids: CASSLLAGQVEQFF.